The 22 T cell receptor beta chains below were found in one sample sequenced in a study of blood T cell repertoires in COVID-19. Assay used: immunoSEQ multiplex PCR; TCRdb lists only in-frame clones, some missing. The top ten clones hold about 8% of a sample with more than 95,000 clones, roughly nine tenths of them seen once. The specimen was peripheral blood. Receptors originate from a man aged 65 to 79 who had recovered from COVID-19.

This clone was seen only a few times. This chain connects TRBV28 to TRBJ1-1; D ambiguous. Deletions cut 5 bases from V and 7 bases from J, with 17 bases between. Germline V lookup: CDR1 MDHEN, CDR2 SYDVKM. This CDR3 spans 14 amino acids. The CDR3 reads CASSTPHTQIEAFF. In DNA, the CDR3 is TGTGCCAGCAGTACACCCCACACACAGATTGAAGCTTTCTTT.

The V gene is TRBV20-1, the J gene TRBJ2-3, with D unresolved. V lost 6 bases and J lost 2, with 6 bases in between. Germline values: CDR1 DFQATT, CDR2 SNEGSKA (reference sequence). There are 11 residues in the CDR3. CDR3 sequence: CSALLTDTQYF. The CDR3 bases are TGCAGTGCCCTTCTCACAGATACGCAGTATTTT.

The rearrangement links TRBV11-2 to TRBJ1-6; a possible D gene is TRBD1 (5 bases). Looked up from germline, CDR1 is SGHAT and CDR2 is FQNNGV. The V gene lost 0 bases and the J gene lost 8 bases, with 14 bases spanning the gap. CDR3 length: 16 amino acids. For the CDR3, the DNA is TGTGCCAGCAGCTTAGACCCGGGTGTAGGGGATTCACCCCTCCACTTT. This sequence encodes CASSLDPGVGDSPLHF.

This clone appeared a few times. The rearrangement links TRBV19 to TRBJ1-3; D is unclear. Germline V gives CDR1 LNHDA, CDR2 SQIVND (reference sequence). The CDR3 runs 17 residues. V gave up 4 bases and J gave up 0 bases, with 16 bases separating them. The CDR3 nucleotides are TGTGCCAGTAGTACCCGGCTTACAGTGTACTCTGGAAACACCATATATTTT. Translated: CASSTRLTVYSGNTIYF.

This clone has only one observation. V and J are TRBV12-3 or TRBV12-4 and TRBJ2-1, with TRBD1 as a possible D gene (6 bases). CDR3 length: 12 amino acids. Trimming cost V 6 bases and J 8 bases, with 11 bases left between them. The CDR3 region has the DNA TGTGCCAGCAGGTGGGGACATGATGAGCAGTTCTTC. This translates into CASRWGHDEQFF.

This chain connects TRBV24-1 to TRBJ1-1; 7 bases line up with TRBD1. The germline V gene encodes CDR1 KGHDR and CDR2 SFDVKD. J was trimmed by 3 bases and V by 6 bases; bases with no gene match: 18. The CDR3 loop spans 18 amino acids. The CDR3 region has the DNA TGTGCCACCAGTAAGGAGGGGACAGCCCTTAAGAGGTACACTGAAGCTTTCTTT. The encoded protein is CATSKEGTALKRYTEAFF.

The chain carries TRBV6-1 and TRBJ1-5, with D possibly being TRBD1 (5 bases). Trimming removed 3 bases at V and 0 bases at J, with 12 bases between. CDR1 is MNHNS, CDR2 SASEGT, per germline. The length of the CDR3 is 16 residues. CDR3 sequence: CASSDTKTVSNQPQHF. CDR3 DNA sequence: TGTGCCAGCAGTGATACTAAGACAGTTAGCAATCAGCCCCAGCATTTT.

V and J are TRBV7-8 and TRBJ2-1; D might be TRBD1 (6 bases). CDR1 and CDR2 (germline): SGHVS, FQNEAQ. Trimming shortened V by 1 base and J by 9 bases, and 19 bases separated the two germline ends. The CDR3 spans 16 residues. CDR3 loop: CASSLEVGTHGSEQFF. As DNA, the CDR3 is TGTGCCAGCAGCTTAGAGGTCGGGACACACGGCAGTGAGCAGTTCTTC.

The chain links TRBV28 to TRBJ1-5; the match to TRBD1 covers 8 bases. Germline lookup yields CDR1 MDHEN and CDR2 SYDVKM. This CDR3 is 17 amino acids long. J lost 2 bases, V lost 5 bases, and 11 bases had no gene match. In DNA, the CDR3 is TGTGCCAGCAGTCGACCAATCGACAGGGGTGGCAATCAGCCCCAGCATTTT. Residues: CASSRPIDRGGNQPQHF.

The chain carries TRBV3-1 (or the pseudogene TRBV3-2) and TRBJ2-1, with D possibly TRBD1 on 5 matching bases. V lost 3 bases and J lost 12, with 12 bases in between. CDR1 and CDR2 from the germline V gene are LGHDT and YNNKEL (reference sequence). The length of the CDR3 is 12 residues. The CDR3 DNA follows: TGTGCCAGCAGCCAGGTCCAGGGTTGGCAGTTCTTC. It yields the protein CASSQVQGWQFF.

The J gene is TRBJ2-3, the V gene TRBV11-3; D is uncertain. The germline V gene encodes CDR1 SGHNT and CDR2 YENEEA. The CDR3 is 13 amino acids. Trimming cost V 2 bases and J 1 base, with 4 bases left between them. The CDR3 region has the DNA TGTGCCAGCAGCTTAAGCGGCACAGATACGCAGTATTTT. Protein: CASSLSGTDTQYF.

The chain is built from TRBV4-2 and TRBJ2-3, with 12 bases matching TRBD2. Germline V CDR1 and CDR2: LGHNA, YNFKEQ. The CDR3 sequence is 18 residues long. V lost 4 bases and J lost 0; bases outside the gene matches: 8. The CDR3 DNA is TGTGCCAGCAGCCCTGGACTAGCGGGGACCTCTAGCACAGATACGCAGTATTTT. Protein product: CASSPGLAGTSSTDTQYF.

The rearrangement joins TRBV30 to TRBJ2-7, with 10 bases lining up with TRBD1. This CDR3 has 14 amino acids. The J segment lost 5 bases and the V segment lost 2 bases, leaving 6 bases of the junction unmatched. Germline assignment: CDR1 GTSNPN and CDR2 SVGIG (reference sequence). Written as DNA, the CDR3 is TGTGCCTGGAGTTGGAGACAGGGGGCCAACGAGCAGTACTTC. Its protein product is CAWSWRQGANEQYF.

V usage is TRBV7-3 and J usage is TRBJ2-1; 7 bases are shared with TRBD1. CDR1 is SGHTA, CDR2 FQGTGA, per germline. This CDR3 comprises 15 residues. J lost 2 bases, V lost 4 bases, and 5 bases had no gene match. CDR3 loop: CASSSGQGAYNEQFF. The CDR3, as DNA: TGTGCCAGCAGCTCCGGTCAGGGGGCCTACAATGAGCAGTTCTTC.

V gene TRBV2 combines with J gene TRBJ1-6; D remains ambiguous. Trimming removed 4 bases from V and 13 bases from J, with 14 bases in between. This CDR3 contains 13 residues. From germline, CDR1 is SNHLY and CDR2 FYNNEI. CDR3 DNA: TGTGCCAGCAGTGGTGGGCCCCCCCTCCCCCTCCACTTT. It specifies CASSGGPPLPLHF.

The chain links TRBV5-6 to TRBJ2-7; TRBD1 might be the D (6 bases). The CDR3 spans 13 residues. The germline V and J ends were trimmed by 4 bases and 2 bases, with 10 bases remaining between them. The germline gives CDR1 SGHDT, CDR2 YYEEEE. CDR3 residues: CASSPGDTYEQYF. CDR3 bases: TGTGCCAGCAGCCCAGGGGATACCTACGAGCAGTACTTC.

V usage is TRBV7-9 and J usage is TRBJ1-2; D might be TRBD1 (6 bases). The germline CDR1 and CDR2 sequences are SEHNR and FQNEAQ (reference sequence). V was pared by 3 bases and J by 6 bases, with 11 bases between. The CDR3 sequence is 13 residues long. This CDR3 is CASSFQGWNGYTF. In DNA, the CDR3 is TGTGCCAGCAGCTTCCAGGGGTGGAATGGCTACACCTTC.

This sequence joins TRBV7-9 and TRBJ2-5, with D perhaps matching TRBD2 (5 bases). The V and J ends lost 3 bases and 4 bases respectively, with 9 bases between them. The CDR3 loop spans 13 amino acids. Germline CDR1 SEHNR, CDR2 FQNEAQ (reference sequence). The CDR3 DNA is TGTGCCAGCAGCTTCGGACTCGCAGAGACCCAGTACTTC. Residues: CASSFGLAETQYF. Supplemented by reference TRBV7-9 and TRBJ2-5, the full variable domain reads DTGVSQNPRHKITKRGQNVTFRCDPISEHNRLYWYRQTLGQGPEFLTYFQNEAQLEKSRLLSDRFSAERPKGSFSTLEIQRTEQGDSAMYLCASSFGLAETQYFGPGTRLLVL.

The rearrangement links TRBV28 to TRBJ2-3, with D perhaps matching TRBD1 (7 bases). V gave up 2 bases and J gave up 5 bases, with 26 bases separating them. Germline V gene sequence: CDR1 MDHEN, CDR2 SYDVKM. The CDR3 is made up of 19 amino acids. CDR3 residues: CASSLTSWDSSDVRDTQYF. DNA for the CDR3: TGTGCCAGCAGTTTAACTAGCTGGGACAGCTCTGATGTAAGAGATACGCAGTATTTT.

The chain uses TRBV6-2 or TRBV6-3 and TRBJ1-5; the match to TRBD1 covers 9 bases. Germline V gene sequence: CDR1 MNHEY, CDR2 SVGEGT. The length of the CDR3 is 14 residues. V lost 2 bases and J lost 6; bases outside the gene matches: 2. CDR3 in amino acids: CASSYTGQGQPQHF. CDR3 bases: TGTGCCAGCAGTTACACGGGACAGGGTCAGCCCCAGCATTTT.

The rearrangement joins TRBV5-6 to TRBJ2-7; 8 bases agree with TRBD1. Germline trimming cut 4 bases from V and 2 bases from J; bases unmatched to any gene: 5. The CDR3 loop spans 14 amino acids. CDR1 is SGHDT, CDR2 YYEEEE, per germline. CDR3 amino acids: CASSAGQGTYEQYF. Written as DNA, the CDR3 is TGTGCCAGCAGCGCTGGACAGGGCACCTACGAGCAGTACTTC.

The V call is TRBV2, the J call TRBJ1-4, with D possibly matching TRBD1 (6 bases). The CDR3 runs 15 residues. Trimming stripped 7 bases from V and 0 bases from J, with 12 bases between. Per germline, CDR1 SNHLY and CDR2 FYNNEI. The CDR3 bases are TGTGCCAGCAAGGAACAGGGTACAACTAATGAAAAACTGTTTTTT. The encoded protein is CASKEQGTTNEKLFF. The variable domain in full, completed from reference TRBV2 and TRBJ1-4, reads EPEVTQTPSHQVTQMGQEVILRCVPISNHLYFYWYRQILGQKVEFLVSFYNNEISEKSEIFDDQFSVERPDGSNFTLKIRSTKLEDSAMYFCASKEQGTTNEKLFFGSGTQLSVL.